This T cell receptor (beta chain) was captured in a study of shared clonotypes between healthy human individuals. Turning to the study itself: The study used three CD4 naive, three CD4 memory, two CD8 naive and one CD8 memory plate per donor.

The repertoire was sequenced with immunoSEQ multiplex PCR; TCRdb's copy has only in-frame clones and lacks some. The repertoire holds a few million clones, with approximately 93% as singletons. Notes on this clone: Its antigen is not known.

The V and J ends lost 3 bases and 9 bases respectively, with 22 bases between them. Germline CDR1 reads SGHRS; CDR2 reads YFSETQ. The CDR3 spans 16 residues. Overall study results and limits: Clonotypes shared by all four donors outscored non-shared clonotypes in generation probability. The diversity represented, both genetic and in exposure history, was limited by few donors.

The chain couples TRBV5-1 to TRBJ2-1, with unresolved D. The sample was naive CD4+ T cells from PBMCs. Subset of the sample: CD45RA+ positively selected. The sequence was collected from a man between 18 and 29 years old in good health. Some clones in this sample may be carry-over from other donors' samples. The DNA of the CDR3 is TGCGCCAGCAGCTGGGGTGGGCGTGAGAGGCTGAGTGAGCAGTTCTTC. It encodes CASSWGGRERLSEQFF. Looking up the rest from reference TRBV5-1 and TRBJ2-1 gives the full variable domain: KAGVTQTPRYLIKTRGQQVTLSCSPISGHRSVSWYQQTPGQGLQFLFEYFSETQRNKGNFPGRFSGRQFSNSRSEMNVSTLELGDSALYLCASSWGGRERLSEQFFGPGTRLTVL.